The 7 T cell receptor beta chains below come from one sample, sequenced in a study of CD8+CD57+ T cells in acquired aplastic anemia. Patients selected for sequencing had displayed CD8+CD57+ cell expansion by flow cytometry. Investigators profiled TCR beta VDJ and CDR3 from genomic DNA template. TCRdb re-derived calls from the reads in MiXCR, one entry per CDR3 protein. The table lists about half a million distinct CDR3 sequences, about a third of them singletons. What was sequenced was sorted CD4+, CD8+, or CD8+CD57+ T cells (not recorded which) from PBMCs. Source of these receptors: a human donor with aplastic anemia.

This clonotype was counted ten times or more. The gene calls are TRBV2 and TRBJ1-3; possible D gene TRBD1, 6 bases. The CDR3 consists of 13 residues. Germline V gives CDR1 SNHLY, CDR2 FYNNEI. V was clipped by 7 bases and J by 2 bases, with 9 bases between them. CDR3 sequence: CASNRVAGNTIYF. The CDR3 nucleotides are TGTGCCAGCAACAGGGTCGCTGGAAACACCATATATTTT.

The CDR3 region is CATGRQGNNEQFF. The CDR3 region has the DNA TGTGCCACCGGCCGGCAGGGTAACAATGAGCAGTTCTTC. The chain has TRBV9 and TRBJ2-1; tentatively, D is TRBD1 (5 bases). This CDR3 has 13 amino acids. V was pared by 9 bases and J by 5 bases, with 15 bases between. Germline values: CDR1 SGDLS, CDR2 YYNGEE.

This clonotype was seen a handful of times. The chain joins TRBV28 to TRBJ1-1; no reliable D call. CDR1 is MDHEN and CDR2 is SYDVKM in the germline V gene. CDR3 size: 13 residues. Deletions cut 8 bases from V and 0 bases from J, with 10 bases between. The CDR3 nucleotides are TGTGCCAGCCTGTTGTACATGAACACTGAAGCTTTCTTT. Protein: CASLLYMNTEAFF.

The chain has TRBV6-1 and TRBJ1-5, with D uncertain. CDR3 length equals 13 residues. Trimming shortened V by 5 bases and J by 6 bases, and 11 bases separated the two germline ends. The germline V gene encodes CDR1 MNHNS and CDR2 SASEGT. CDR3 sequence: CASSLYASQPQHF. The CDR3 DNA is TGTGCCAGCAGTCTGTATGCAAGTCAGCCCCAGCATTTT.

This clonotype appeared many times. The chain links TRBV20-1 to TRBJ1-5, with 7 bases identical to TRBD1. V was pared by 3 bases and J by 3 bases, with 5 bases of the junction left unmatched. The CDR3 runs 14 residues. Germline V lookup: CDR1 DFQATT, CDR2 SNEGSKA (reference sequence). In nucleotides, the CDR3 is TGCAGTGCTAGGGGAGGACAGGCCAATCAGCCCCAGCATTTT. Translated: CSARGGQANQPQHF.

This clonotype occurred many times. This sequence joins TRBV7-9 and TRBJ2-7; no clear D gene. CDR1 and CDR2 from the germline V gene are SEHNR and FQNEAQ (reference sequence). The CDR3 covers 14 residues. V shed 1 base and J shed 1 base, with 8 bases lying between them. The DNA of the CDR3 is TGTGCCAGCAGCTTAGGGCGGCGGTCCTACGAGCAGTACTTC. Amino acids: CASSLGRRSYEQYF.

In this sample, this clonotype turned up many times. The CDR3 sequence: CASSTGTGIEAFF. DNA of the CDR3: TGTGCCAGTAGTACCGGGACAGGGATTGAAGCTTTCTTT. The chain links TRBV19 to TRBJ1-1; the match to TRBD1 covers 9 bases. There are 13 residues in the CDR3. Germline assignment: CDR1 LNHDA and CDR2 SQIVND (reference sequence). The V and J ends lost 4 bases and 7 bases, in that order; junction bases with no gene match: 4.